The clone carrying this T cell receptor (beta chain) has a handful of counts. Its antigen is not known. The J segment lost 4 bases and the V segment lost 5 bases, leaving 9 bases of the junction unmatched. The CDR3 totals 15 residues. Germline V gene lookup returns CDR1 LGHNA and CDR2 YNFKEQ. This record belongs to a study of T cells after yellow fever vaccination. Study at large: The authors prepared low-cell-number fractions using SMART-Seq v4 Ultra Low Input. Study-wide points: Contaminating bulk clonotypes could be abundant in FACS-sorted repertoires. When the response was secondary, it was weaker but reached its peak faster, day 5 versus 15.

TCRdb reprocessed the 5' RACE reads via MiXCR and lists one record per CDR3 protein. This table holds 450,000 to 650,000 distinct CDR3 sequences, about 13% found once. The origin of this receptor is a man aged 25 to 40 who received the YFV17D yellow fever vaccine. This chain joins TRBV4-2 and TRBJ1-1, with 8 bases lining up with TRBD1. Sequencing used PBMCs, obtained on the day of the yellow fever booster vaccination. CDR3 DNA sequence: TGTGCCAGCAGCTTCGAATCACAGGGGGTCACTGAAGCTTTCTTT. Its translation: CASSFESQGVTEAFF.